The entry below describes one T cell receptor (beta chain). The data stem from a study of blood T cell repertoires in COVID-19. This CDR3 is built from 16 residues. Unmatched junction bases numbered 5, after V lost 3 bases and J lost 2 bases. CDR1 SGHRS and CDR2 YFSETQ come from the germline V gene. Participants were aged roughly 18 to 90 years, lived in some 23 US areas, and enrolled virtually. Self-reported history from a screening survey and questionnaire set each donor's cohort. Per the study methods: Nucleated cell counts were estimated from reference gene primer amplification. Libraries were prepared by immunoSEQ multiplex PCR; TCRdb keeps only in-frame clonotypes and omits some of them. V and J calls and clone size come straight from that table; D and trimming were deduced from the DNA. The table includes a few hundred thousand clones, less than 95% detected once.

This clonotype was obtained from a man aged 18-30 years who had recovered from COVID-19. Sample: PBMCs or T cells enriched from blood (not recorded which). The chain recombines TRBV5-1 with TRBJ1-3, with TRBD1 matching 10 bases. The CDR3 DNA is TGCGCCAGCAGCTCGGGACAGGGGCTGGCTGGAAACACCATATATTTT. Translation gives CASSSGQGLAGNTIYF.